This TCR beta chain was identified during a study of T cell responses to AZD1222 COVID-19 vaccine. The assay was immunoSEQ multiplex PCR, and TCRdb's table has in-frame clones only and misses some. Among some 120,000 clones, 93% were seen once, and the ten largest hold approximately 3.1%. Findings and caveats of the study: Baseline seropositives among AZD1222 recipients totaled only five or six. Spike-specific TCR breadth and depth grew following two AZD1222 doses.

A note on this clone: The antigen remains undetermined.

V gave up 6 bases and J gave up 8 bases, with 17 bases separating them. CDR1 and CDR2 (germline): MNHEY, SVGAGI. The CDR3 contains 13 residues. This receptor was identified in an adult in good health. This specimen consisted of peripheral blood, obtained on day 0 of AZD1222 vaccination. The chain recombines TRBV6-5 with TRBJ2-7; D is uncertain. CDR3 in amino acids: CASRKGPAAKQYF. For the CDR3, the DNA is TGTGCCAGCAGAAAAGGACCCGCGGCAAAGCAGTACTTC.